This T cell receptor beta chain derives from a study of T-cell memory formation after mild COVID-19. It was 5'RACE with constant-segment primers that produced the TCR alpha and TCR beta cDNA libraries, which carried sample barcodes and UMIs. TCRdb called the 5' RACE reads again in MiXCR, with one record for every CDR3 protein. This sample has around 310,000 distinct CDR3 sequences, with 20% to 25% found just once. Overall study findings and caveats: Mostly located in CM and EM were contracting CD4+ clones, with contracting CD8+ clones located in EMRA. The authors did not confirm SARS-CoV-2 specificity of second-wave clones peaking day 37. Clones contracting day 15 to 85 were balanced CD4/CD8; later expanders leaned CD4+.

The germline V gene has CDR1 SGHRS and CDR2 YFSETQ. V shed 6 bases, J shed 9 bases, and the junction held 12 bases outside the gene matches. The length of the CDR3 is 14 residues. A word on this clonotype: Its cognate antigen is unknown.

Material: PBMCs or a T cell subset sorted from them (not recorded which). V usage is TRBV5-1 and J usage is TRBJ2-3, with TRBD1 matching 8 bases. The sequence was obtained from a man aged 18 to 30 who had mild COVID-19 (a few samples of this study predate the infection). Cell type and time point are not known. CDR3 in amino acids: CASTPGQAHRTQYF. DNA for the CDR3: TGCGCCAGCACCCCGGGACAGGCCCACCGGACGCAGTATTTT. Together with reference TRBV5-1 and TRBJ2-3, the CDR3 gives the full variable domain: KAGVTQTPRYLIKTRGQQVTLSCSPISGHRSVSWYQQTPGQGLQFLFEYFSETQRNKGNFPGRFSGRQFSNSRSEMNVSTLELGDSALYLCASTPGQAHRTQYFGPGTRLTVL.